A selection of T cell receptor beta chains follows, all from one sample in a study. TCRdb re-derived calls from the RT-PCR reads in MiXCR, one entry per CDR3 protein. The sample yields more than 600,000 distinct CDR3 sequences, 12% to 15% seen once. The sequenced material came from memory CD4+ T cells from blood. The receptors derive from a female donor in good health, serving as a healthy control. CDR3s include the opening cysteine and the closing phenylalanine or tryptophan. Each record gives: V gene, D gene, clone size, J gene, CDR3 protein, CDR3 DNA. The D gene is left open where the match is weak. The size of a clone is reported for some rows only, either as once, few or many, or as a class for expanded clones.

TRBV6-9,TRBD2,.,TRBJ2-7,CASSSGTRLNEQYF,TGTGCCAGCAGTTCCGGGACTAGGTTGAACGAGCAGTACTTC
TRBV5-1,.,.,TRBJ2-3,CASRLESTDTQYF,TGCGCCAGCAGATTGGAGAGCACAGATACGCAGTATTTT
TRBV7-7,.,.,TRBJ2-1,CASSTGTPSYNEQFF,TGTGCCAGCAGCACCGGGACCCCCTCCTACAATGAGCAGTTCTTC
TRBV18,.,.,TRBJ2-3,CASSPDRSSTDTQYF,TGTGCCAGCTCACCTGACAGGTCTAGCACAGATACGCAGTATTTT
TRBV28,.,.,TRBJ1-6,CASSSTGEGWSPLHF,TGTGCCAGCAGCTCGACCGGTGAAGGGTGGTCACCCCTCCACTTT
TRBV20-1,.,.,TRBJ2-1,CSASDNEQFF,TGCAGTGCTAGCGACAATGAGCAGTTCTTC
TRBV28,TRBD1,.,TRBJ2-2,CASTSLRGTIGELFF,TGTGCCAGCACCTCCCTCAGGGGGACCATCGGGGAGCTGTTTTTT
TRBV20-1,TRBD2,many,TRBJ2-1,CSARGLAGGEQFF,TGCAGTGCTAGAGGTCTAGCGGGAGGTGAGCAGTTCTTC
TRBV13,TRBD2,few,TRBJ2-1,CASSTNWVAGGGEQFF,TGTGCCAGCAGCACGAACTGGGTAGCGGGAGGAGGTGAGCAGTTCTTC
TRBV20-1,.,few,TRBJ2-2,CSASSQRGNTGELFF,TGCAGTGCTAGTTCACAACGGGGGAACACCGGGGAGCTGTTTTTT
TRBV15,.,.,TRBJ2-7,CATSARGGIKYEQYF,TGTGCCACCAGCGCCCGAGGGGGGATCAAGTACGAGCAGTACTTC
TRBV12-3/TRBV12-4,.,many,TRBJ2-7,CASSPSDLSSYEQYF,TGTGCCAGCAGTCCCTCGGACCTGTCATCCTACGAGCAGTACTTC
TRBV6-2/TRBV6-3,.,many,TRBJ2-5,CASSYAGETQYF,TGTGCCAGCAGTTATGCGGGAGAGACCCAGTACTTC
TRBV7-9,TRBD1,.,TRBJ2-7,CASSLADRAGQYF,TGTGCCAGCAGCTTAGCGGACAGGGCCGGGCAGTACTTC
TRBV28,TRBD2,.,TRBJ2-7,CASRPPGGRAYEQYF,TGTGCCAGCAGACCGCCTGGCGGGAGGGCCTACGAGCAGTACTTC
TRBV28,.,.,TRBJ2-3,CASIGDTDTQYF,TGTGCCAGCATTGGGGACACAGATACGCAGTATTTT
TRBV7-9,.,many,TRBJ1-1,CASSLAGHYTEAFF,TGTGCCAGCAGCTTGGCGGGACACTACACTGAAGCTTTCTTT
TRBV20-1,.,few,TRBJ1-1,CRGGTSNTEAFF,TGCAGGGGAGGGACATCGAACACTGAAGCTTTCTTT
TRBV5-1,TRBD1,.,TRBJ2-3,CASSVNGQGSTDTQYF,TGCGCCAGCAGCGTCAACGGACAGGGTAGCACAGATACGCAGTATTTT
TRBV5-1,.,.,TRBJ1-1,CASSLEGPNTEAFF,TGCGCCAGCAGCTTGGAAGGTCCGAACACTGAAGCTTTCTTT
TRBV7-2,.,.,TRBJ1-3,CASTLTGSGNTIYF,TGTGCCAGCACCCTTACAGGGTCTGGAAACACCATATATTTT
TRBV20-1,.,.,TRBJ1-1,CSARATATIRDEAFF,TGCAGTGCTAGAGCTACAGCGACCATCCGAGATGAAGCTTTCTTT
TRBV12-3/TRBV12-4,.,.,TRBJ2-7,CASRYGQLPSYKQYF,TGCGCCAGCAGATACGGACAGCTACCATCCTACAAGCAGTACTTC
TRBV27,TRBD1,few,TRBJ2-5,CASSTGGWETQYF,TGTGCCAGCAGCACAGGGGGCTGGGAGACCCAGTACTTC
TRBV5-5,.,many,TRBJ1-5,CASSSMPNQPQHF,TGTGCCAGCAGCTCGATGCCCAATCAGCCCCAGCATTTT
TRBV12-3/TRBV12-4,TRBD2,.,TRBJ2-1,CASSLGTSGGSSNEQFF,TGTGCCAGCAGTTTAGGGACTAGCGGGGGGTCCTCCAATGAGCAGTTCTTC
TRBV9,.,few,TRBJ2-7,CASSDRQEFDEQYF,TGTGCCAGCAGCGACCGACAGGAATTCGACGAGCAGTACTTC
TRBV7-2,.,.,TRBJ2-7,CASSFRDVAYEQYF,TGTGCCAGCAGCTTCCGGGACGTCGCCTACGAGCAGTACTTC
TRBV20-1,.,few,TRBJ2-5,CSARYAWRETQYF,TGCAGTGCTAGATACGCCTGGAGGGAGACCCAGTACTTC
TRBV3-1,.,few,TRBJ2-1,CASSQGPGDYNEQFF,TGTGCCAGCAGCCAAGGCCCAGGGGATTACAATGAGCAGTTCTTC
TRBV24-1,.,few,TRBJ2-5,CATSDRAVQETQYF,TGTGCCACCAGTGATCGGGCAGTCCAAGAGACCCAGTACTTC
TRBV10-3,TRBD1,few,TRBJ2-2,CAISAWVTGGDANTGELFF,TGTGCCATCAGTGCCTGGGTGACAGGGGGCGATGCGAACACCGGGGAGCTGTTTTTT
TRBV20-1,.,.,TRBJ2-7,CSGSQGLNYEQYF,TGCAGTGGGTCGCAGGGGTTAAACTACGAGCAGTACTTC
TRBV30,TRBD1,once,TRBJ2-5,CAWMETGGSETQYF,TGTGCCTGGATGGAGACAGGGGGCAGCGAGACCCAGTACTTC
TRBV3-1,.,.,TRBJ1-1,CASSQATSEAFF,TGTGCCAGCAGCCAAGCTACCTCTGAAGCTTTCTTT
TRBV7-2,.,.,TRBJ1-5,CASSSGLPNQPQHF,TGTGCCAGCAGCTCGGGACTCCCGAATCAGCCCCAGCATTTT
TRBV5-6,.,few,TRBJ2-3,CASSYRAAGTDTQYF,TGTGCCAGCAGCTATCGGGCAGCGGGCACAGATACGCAGTATTTT
TRBV4-2,.,many,TRBJ2-3,CASSQDWDQRTDTQYF,TGTGCCAGCAGCCAAGACTGGGACCAACGCACAGATACGCAGTATTTT
TRBV4-1,.,.,TRBJ2-1,CASSQAHERADEQFF,TGCGCCAGCAGCCAGGCCCACGAAAGGGCTGATGAGCAGTTCTTC
TRBV2,.,.,TRBJ1-5,CASSGRYQPQHF,TGTGCCAGTTCGGGACGTTATCAGCCCCAGCATTTT
TRBV5-6,.,few,TRBJ1-5,CASSFFSGNQPQHF,TGTGCCAGCAGCTTTTTCAGTGGCAATCAGCCCCAGCATTTT
TRBV28,TRBD1,.,TRBJ2-7,CASSSALRDSYEQYF,TGTGCCAGCAGTTCCGCACTCCGGGACAGCTACGAGCAGTACTTC
TRBV6-5,.,many,TRBJ1-6,CASRSQGSTPLHF,TGTGCCAGCAGATCACAGGGAAGCACACCCCTCCACTTT
TRBV6-5,.,.,TRBJ1-5,CASSEDRNQPQHF,TGTGCCAGCAGTGAAGACAGAAATCAGCCCCAGCATTTT
TRBV9,.,few,TRBJ2-3,CASGGLTSGTDTQYF,TGTGCCAGCGGGGGCCTAACTAGCGGCACAGATACGCAGTATTTT
TRBV3-1,TRBD1,.,TRBJ1-4,CASEGGVDEKLFF,TGTGCCAGCGAAGGGGGCGTCGATGAAAAACTGTTTTTT
TRBV4-3,.,.,TRBJ1-1,CASSHPGNTEAFF,TGCGCCAGCAGCCATCCGGGGAACACTGAAGCTTTCTTT
TRBV7-2,.,.,TRBJ1-1,CASSPRDMNTEAFF,TGTGCCAGCAGCCCCAGGGACATGAACACTGAAGCTTTCTTT
TRBV7-2,.,many,TRBJ2-1,CASGYYEGSEQFF,TGTGCCAGCGGCTACTACGAGGGAAGTGAGCAGTTCTTC
TRBV2,.,.,TRBJ2-3,CASSWDLDYTDTQYF,TGTGCCAGCAGTTGGGACCTCGACTACACAGATACGCAGTATTTT
TRBV5-1,.,few,TRBJ2-1,CASSLATSDNEQFF,TGCGCCAGCAGCTTGGCCACGAGCGACAATGAGCAGTTCTTC
TRBV28,.,.,TRBJ1-2,CASSFHTYGPLLGGYTF,TGTGCCAGCAGTTTTCATACTTACGGGCCCCTCCTGGGAGGCTACACCTTC
TRBV9,.,.,TRBJ2-7,CASSPKQGEGTYEQYF,TGTGCCAGCAGCCCCAAACAAGGGGAAGGGACCTACGAGCAGTACTTC
TRBV7-7,.,few,TRBJ2-1,CASSLAGRSEQFF,TGTGCTAGCAGCTTGGCAGGGCGCAGCGAGCAGTTCTTC
TRBV27,.,.,TRBJ2-2,CASSLIRTANTGELFF,TGTGCCAGCAGTTTAATCAGGACGGCGAACACCGGGGAGCTGTTTTTT
TRBV20-1,.,.,TRBJ2-7,CSAPFFTGRNEQYF,TGCAGTGCTCCCTTTTTTACAGGGAGGAACGAGCAGTACTTC